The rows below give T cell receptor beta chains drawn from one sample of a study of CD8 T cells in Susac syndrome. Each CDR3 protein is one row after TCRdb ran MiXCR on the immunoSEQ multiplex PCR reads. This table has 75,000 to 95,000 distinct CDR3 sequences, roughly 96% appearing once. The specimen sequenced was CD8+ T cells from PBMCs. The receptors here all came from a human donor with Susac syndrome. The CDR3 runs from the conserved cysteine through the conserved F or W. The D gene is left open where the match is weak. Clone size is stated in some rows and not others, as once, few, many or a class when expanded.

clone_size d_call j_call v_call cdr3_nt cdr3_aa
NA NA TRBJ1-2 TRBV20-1 TGCAGTGCTAGGCTCAGGTCCGGCTACACCTTC CSARLRSGYTF
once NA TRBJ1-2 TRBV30 TGTGCCTGGAGACCGGGGGGCGGCTACACCTTC CAWRPGGGYTF
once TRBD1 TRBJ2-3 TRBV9 TGTGCCAGCAGCGTAGCTCACGGACAGGGGACAGATACGCAGTATTTT CASSVAHGQGTDTQYF
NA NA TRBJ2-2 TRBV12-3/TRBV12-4 TGTGCCAGCAGCTTCACAGGGAACACCGGGGAGCTGTTTTTT CASSFTGNTGELFF
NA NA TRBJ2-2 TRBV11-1 TGTGCCAGCGCGAGTACCGGGGAGCTGTTTTTT CASASTGELFF
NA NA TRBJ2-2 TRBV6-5 TGTGCCAGCGCCGAGACAACGAACACCGGGGAGCTGTTTTTT CASAETTNTGELFF
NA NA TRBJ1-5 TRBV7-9 TGTGCCAGCAGCGCCCGACAGGAGAGGGATCAGCCCCAGCATTTT CASSARQERDQPQHF
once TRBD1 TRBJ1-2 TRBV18 TGTGCCAGCTCCCTACCTCAGGGGGCCTACAACTATGGCTACACCTTC CASSLPQGAYNYGYTF
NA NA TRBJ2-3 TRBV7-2 TGTGCCAGCAGCTTAGATCCAGCGAGCACAGATACGCAGTATTTT CASSLDPASTDTQYF
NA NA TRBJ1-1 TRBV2 TGTGCCAGCAGACAGGGATTAAACACTGAAGCTTTCTTT CASRQGLNTEAFF
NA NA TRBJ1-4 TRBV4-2 TGTGCCAGCAGCCCCTTCGGGGGTGCAACTAATGAAAAACTGTTTTTT CASSPFGGATNEKLFF
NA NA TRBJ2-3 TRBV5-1 TGCGCCAGCAGCCGAGTAAAAACCCCAGGGCCCCTCACAGATACGCAGTATTTT CASSRVKTPGPLTDTQYF
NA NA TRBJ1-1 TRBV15 TGTGCCACCAGCAGTGGGGGGAGCACTGAAGCTTTCTTT CATSSGGSTEAFF
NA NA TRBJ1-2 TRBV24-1 TGTGCCACCAGTGACGCGACACGGAGAGGAGGCTACACCTTC CATSDATRRGGYTF
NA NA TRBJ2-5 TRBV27 TGTGCCAGCAATCCCCCCGGCCACCAAGAGACCCAGTACTTC CASNPPGHQETQYF
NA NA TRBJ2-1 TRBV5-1 TGCGCCAGCAGCTTCGTAGGACTGCGGGGAGCCTACAATGAGCAGTTCTTC CASSFVGLRGAYNEQFF
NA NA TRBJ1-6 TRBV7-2 TGTGCCAGCAGCCTCACAGGGAGCTCCTATAATTCACCCCTCCACTTT CASSLTGSSYNSPLHF
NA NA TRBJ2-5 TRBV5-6 TGTGCCAGCAGCCTGTGGGGGGGCGCAGAGACCCAGTACTTC CASSLWGGAETQYF
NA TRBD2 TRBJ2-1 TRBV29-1 TGCAGCGCTATGACTAGCGGGGGCAATGAGCAGTTCTTC CSAMTSGGNEQFF
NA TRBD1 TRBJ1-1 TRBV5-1 TGCGCCAGCAGCTTGGCCAGACAGGGACTCACTGAAGCTTTCTTT CASSLARQGLTEAFF
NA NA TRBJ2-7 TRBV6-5 TGTGCCAGCAGTTACAAGGACATGGGCTACGAGCAGTACTTC CASSYKDMGYEQYF
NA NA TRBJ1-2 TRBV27 TGTGCCACCGGTAACGACCTCTATGGCTACACCTTC CATGNDLYGYTF
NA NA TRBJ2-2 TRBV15 TGTGCCACCAGCACGGAGGGCAGGGGCTTCGGCGGGGAGCTGTTTTTT CATSTEGRGFGGELFF
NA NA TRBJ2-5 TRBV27 TGTGCCAGCAGTTTATCTGGCGAGACCCAGTACTTC CASSLSGETQYF
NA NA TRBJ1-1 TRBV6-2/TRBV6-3 TGTGCCAGCAGTTCCCCGGGACCACTGCGGTCGACTGAAGCTTTCTTT CASSSPGPLRSTEAFF
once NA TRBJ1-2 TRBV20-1 TGCAGTGCTAGCGGGGGGGAGGGTCATGGCTACACCTTC CSASGGEGHGYTF
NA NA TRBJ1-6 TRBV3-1 TGTGCCAGCAGCCAAGGAGTCGGAACCGAGAGTTATAATTCACCCCTCCACTTT CASSQGVGTESYNSPLHF
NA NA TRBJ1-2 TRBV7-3 TGTGCCAGCAGCTCCGACACAAACTATGGCTACACCTTC CASSSDTNYGYTF
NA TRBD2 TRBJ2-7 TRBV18 TGTGCCAGCTCACCCCCCGGACTAGGACACGAGCAGTACTTC CASSPPGLGHEQYF
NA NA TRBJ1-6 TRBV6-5 TGTGCCAGCAGTCTGACGGATAATTCACCCCTCCACTTT CASSLTDNSPLHF
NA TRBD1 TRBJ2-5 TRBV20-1 TGCAGTGCTAGCTTTGGACAGGGGGAAGAGACCCAGTACTTC CSASFGQGEETQYF
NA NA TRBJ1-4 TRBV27 TGTGCCAGCAGTTTATCGTGGAGTGGGGAAAAACTGTTTTTT CASSLSWSGEKLFF
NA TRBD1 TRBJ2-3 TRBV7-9 TGTGCCAGCAGCCGGGGACAGCTCACAGATACGCAGTATTTT CASSRGQLTDTQYF
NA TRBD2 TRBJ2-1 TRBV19 TGTGCCAGTAGTATCCGGACTAGCGTGCAATCCTACAATGAGCAGTTCTTC CASSIRTSVQSYNEQFF
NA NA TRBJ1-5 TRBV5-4 TGTGCCAGCAGCAAGGACAATCAGCCCCAGCATTTT CASSKDNQPQHF
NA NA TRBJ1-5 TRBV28 TGTGCCAGCAGTTTGGGGCGGACAGCTCATTTT CASSLGRTAHF
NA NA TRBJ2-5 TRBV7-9 TGTGCCAGCAGCCGGGAGGGGGCACAAGAGACCCAGTACTTC CASSREGAQETQYF
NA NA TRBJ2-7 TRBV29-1 TGCAGCGCTGGCGGCTTCTACGAGCAGTACTTC CSAGGFYEQYF
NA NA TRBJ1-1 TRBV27 TGTGCCAGCAGTCTGGCAGGGCAATACACTGAAGCTTTCTTT CASSLAGQYTEAFF
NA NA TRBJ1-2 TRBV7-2 TGTGCCAGCAGCCCCGGACCGACCTATGGCTACACCTTC CASSPGPTYGYTF
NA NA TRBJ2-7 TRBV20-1 TGCAGTGCTACCAACCCCCCGGGCGAGCAGTACTTC CSATNPPGEQYF
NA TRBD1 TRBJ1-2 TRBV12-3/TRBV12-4 TGTGCCAGCAGCCCCAGGGGGCATAACTATGGCTACACCTTC CASSPRGHNYGYTF
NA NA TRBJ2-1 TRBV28 TGTGCCAGTGGGGACGGGCAGTTCTTC CASGDGQFF
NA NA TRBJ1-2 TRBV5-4 TGTGCCAGCAGCTCCCGGAGGGACTATGGCTACACCTTC CASSSRRDYGYTF
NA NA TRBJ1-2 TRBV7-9 TGTGCCAGCAGCTTAGTCTCCATTGGGTTTGGCTACACCTTC CASSLVSIGFGYTF
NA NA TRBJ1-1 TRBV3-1 TGTGCCAGCAGCCAAGGTACAGCGAACACTGAAGCTTTCTTT CASSQGTANTEAFF
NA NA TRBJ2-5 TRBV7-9 TGTGCCAGCAGCTCCCAGAGACAGCAAGAGACCCAGTACTTC CASSSQRQQETQYF